The T cell receptor beta chain under discussion was sequenced for a study of blood T cell repertoires in COVID-19. Study background: Italy, Spain and the United States were the sources of the convalescent and acute COVID-19 samples. T cells, B-cell-depleted T cells, or PBMCs supplied cDNA or gDNA.

This clone was seen only a few times. Study processing details: Estimates of nucleated cell counts were drawn from the amplification of reference gene primers. The data were produced by immunoSEQ multiplex PCR, yet TCRdb's version contains in-frame clones alone and is incomplete. The V and J calls and the clone size are those of that table, but D and trimming were determined from the DNA. The data show about 240,000 clones, with 75% to 85% seen just once and approximately 4.5% held by the top ten. There are 14 residues in the CDR3. Germline values: CDR1 DFQATT, CDR2 SNEGSKA (reference sequence). The V end lost 3 bases, the J end lost 7 bases, and 15 bases lay between the germline ends.

The genes are TRBV20-1 and TRBJ1-4; TRBD1 might be the D (6 bases). The sequenced material came from peripheral blood. The TCR was taken from a woman in her 70s with acute or convalescent COVID-19. This CDR3 reads CSASWAGVGEKLFF. CDR3 sequence (DNA): TGCAGTGCTAGTTGGGCAGGGGTGGGTGAAAAACTGTTTTTT.